This record concerns one TCR beta chain sequence. Repertoires were generated with immunoSEQ multiplex PCR, while TCRdb's copy carries only in-frame clones and drops some. This table holds about 100,000 clones, 85% found once. Trimming pared 1 base from V and 6 bases from J, leaving 16 bases between. Germline assignment: CDR1 SGHNT and CDR2 YYREEE (reference sequence). The CDR3 sequence is 15 residues long. This record comes from a study of blood T cell repertoires in COVID-19. Overall study: Sources were T cells, B-cell-depleted T cells, or PBMCs; the material itself was cDNA or gDNA.

This chain links TRBV5-4 with TRBJ1-2; possibly TRBD1 for D (5 bases). Source material: peripheral blood. This TCR was recovered from a human donor in a cohort sampled during active COVID-19. CDR3 residues: CASSLWGGKGNGYTF. CDR3 sequence (DNA): TGTGCCAGCAGCTTGTGGGGGGGGAAGGGGAATGGCTACACCTTC.